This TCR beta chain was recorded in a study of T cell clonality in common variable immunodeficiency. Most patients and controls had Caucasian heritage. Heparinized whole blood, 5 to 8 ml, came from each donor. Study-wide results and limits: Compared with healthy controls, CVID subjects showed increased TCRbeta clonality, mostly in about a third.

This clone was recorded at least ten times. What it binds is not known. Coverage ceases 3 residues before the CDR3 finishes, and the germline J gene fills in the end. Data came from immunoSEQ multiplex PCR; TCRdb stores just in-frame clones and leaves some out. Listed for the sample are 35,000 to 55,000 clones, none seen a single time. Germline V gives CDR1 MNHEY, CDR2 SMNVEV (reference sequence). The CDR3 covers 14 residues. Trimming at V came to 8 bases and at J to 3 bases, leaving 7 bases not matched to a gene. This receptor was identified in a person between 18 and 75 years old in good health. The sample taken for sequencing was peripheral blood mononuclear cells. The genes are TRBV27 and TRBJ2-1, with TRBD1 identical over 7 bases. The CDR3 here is CASAPGQIYNEQFF. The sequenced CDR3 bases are TGTGCCAGCGCCCCGGGACAGATCTACAATGAG.